A single sample is the source of the 23 T cell receptor beta chains below, sequenced in a study of shared clonotypes between healthy human individuals. Naive CD8 isolation took CD45RO-negative cells positively selected for CCR7 and excluded terminally differentiated effector memory CD45RA+ cells. Measured with immunoSEQ multiplex PCR; TCRdb has only the in-frame clones, and not every one. This sample has around 2.1 million clones, with about 93% found just once. The sample taken for sequencing was naive CD8+ T cells from PBMCs. Every receptor here comes from a man between 18 and 35 years old in good health. Some clones in this sample may be carry-over from other donors' samples.

The chain joins TRBV27 to TRBJ2-1, with 11 positions matching TRBD2. The CDR3 covers 18 residues. Germline V gives CDR1 MNHEY, CDR2 SMNVEV (reference sequence). The V gene end was trimmed by 4 bases and the J gene end by 0 bases; junction bases not matched to a gene: 8. This CDR3 is CASSSTIGLAGSYNEQFF. CDR3 DNA sequence: TGTGCCAGCAGTTCCACGATAGGACTAGCGGGCTCCTACAATGAGCAGTTCTTC.

This chain uses TRBV6-1 with TRBJ2-7; 8 bases line up with TRBD2. This CDR3 is 16 amino acids long. V gave up 1 base and J gave up 4 bases; unmatched junction bases: 9. Germline lookup yields CDR1 MNHNS and CDR2 SASEGT. CDR3 region: CASSEEGLAGLYEQYF. The CDR3 nucleotides are TGTGCCAGCAGTGAAGAAGGGCTAGCGGGCCTATACGAGCAGTACTTC.

Concerning this clone: This CDR3 is also generated by other DNA sequences in the sample. The chain carries TRBV5-4 and TRBJ1-5; D remains unclear. The CDR3 length is 13 residues. Trimming removed 1 base at V and 4 bases at J, with 6 bases between. In germline, CDR1 is SGHNT, CDR2 YYREEE (reference sequence). CDR3 coding DNA: TGTGCCAGCAGCTTGAGGCCTAATCAGCCCCAGCATTTT. This codes for CASSLRPNQPQHF.

This clone occurred once. The gene calls are TRBV6-5 and TRBJ1-2; D is perhaps TRBD1 (5 bases). The CDR3 contains 13 residues. Trimming removed 6 bases at V and 8 bases at J, with 16 bases between. Germline V gives CDR1 MNHEY, CDR2 SVGAGI. In DNA form, the CDR3 reads TGTGCCAGCAGGAGCCAGGGATTGGGAGGCTACACCTTC. This sequence encodes CASRSQGLGGYTF.

V and J are TRBV11-2 and TRBJ2-7; D not resolved. There are 14 residues in the CDR3. Germline CDR1 reads SGHAT; CDR2 reads FQNNGV. The germline V and J ends were trimmed by 7 bases and 2 bases, with 15 bases remaining between them. In DNA form, the CDR3 reads TGTGCCAGCACCCTTAAAGGCAGAACCTACGAGCAGTACTTC. Residues: CASTLKGRTYEQYF. The whole variable domain, remainder taken from reference TRBV11-2 and TRBJ2-7, is EAGVAQSPRYKIIEKRQSVAFWCNPISGHATLYWYQQILGQGPKLLIQFQNNGVVDDSQLPKDRFSAERLKGVDSTLKIQPAKLEDSAVYLCASTLKGRTYEQYFGPGTRLTVT.

The V gene is TRBV6-5, the J gene TRBJ2-7, with 8 bases aligning to TRBD2. The germline V gene has CDR1 MNHEY and CDR2 SVGAGI. V lost 6 bases and J lost 4; bases outside the gene matches: 11. The CDR3 sequence is 15 residues long. This CDR3 reads CASSPTSGVIYEQYF. The CDR3 DNA reads TGTGCCAGCAGCCCTACTAGCGGTGTTATATACGAGCAGTACTTC.

This chain uses TRBV29-1 with TRBJ2-1; 8 bases match TRBD2. Trimming took 3 bases from V and 0 from J; bases not matched to a gene: 13. This CDR3 spans 18 amino acids. CDR1 and CDR2 (germline): SQVTM, ANQGSEA. CDR3 bases: TGCAGCGTTGACCGAGCGGGAGCCCTCGGAGGCTCCTACAATGAGCAGTTCTTC. This sequence encodes CSVDRAGALGGSYNEQFF.

The CDR3 reads CASGLSGPVATNEKLFF. CDR3 nucleotide sequence: TGTGCTAGTGGTTTGTCCGGGCCAGTTGCAACTAATGAAAAACTGTTTTTT. The rearrangement uses TRBV12-5 and TRBJ1-4, with D unclear. The CDR3 has 17 amino acids. Germline-derived CDR1 and CDR2 are LGHNT and FRNRAP. V lost 2 bases and J 0 bases, leaving 13 bases between the germline ends. Drawing the rest from reference TRBV12-5 and TRBJ1-4, the complete variable domain is DARVTQTPRHKVTEMGQEVTMRCQPILGHNTVFWYRQTMMQGLELLAYFRNRAPLDDSGMPKDRFSAEMPDATLATLKIQPSEPRDSAVYFCASGLSGPVATNEKLFFGSGTQLSVL.

The chain employs TRBV9 and TRBJ2-2, with D tentatively TRBD2 (5 bases). From germline, CDR1 is SGDLS and CDR2 YYNGEE. Trimming stripped 4 bases from V and 0 bases from J, with 16 bases between. This CDR3 region has 17 residues. CDR3 DNA: TGTGCCAGCAGCCCGAGCGGACGAGCGGCGAACACCGGGGAGCTGTTTTTT. Amino acids: CASSPSGRAANTGELFF.

The chain links TRBV6-4 to TRBJ2-1; D not resolved. CDR1 and CDR2 from the germline V gene are MRHNA and SNTAGT. V gave up 3 bases and J gave up 9 bases, with 6 bases separating them. The CDR3 length is 11 residues. The CDR3 region is CASSDSCEQFF. The CDR3 region has the DNA TGTGCCAGCAGTGATTCGTGTGAGCAGTTCTTC.

The chain combines TRBV5-1 with TRBJ2-7; D is uncertain. The germline V and J ends were trimmed by 4 bases and 3 bases, with 5 bases remaining between them. Germline CDR1 and CDR2: SGHRS and YFSETQ. There are 11 residues in the CDR3. The CDR3 DNA sequence: TGCGCCAGCAGCCTGCACTACGAGCAGTACTTC. This sequence encodes CASSLHYEQYF.

The chain uses TRBV7-6 and TRBJ2-7; D might be TRBD2 (5 bases). The germline V gene encodes CDR1 SGHVS and CDR2 FNYEAQ. The CDR3 runs 16 residues. V gave up 1 base and J gave up 3 bases, with 16 bases separating them. The CDR3 coding sequence is TGTGCCAGCAGCTTAGTCTCTGCGGGCCCCAACTACGAGCAGTACTTC. It is translated as CASSLVSAGPNYEQYF. Variable domain in full (rest from reference TRBV7-6 and TRBJ2-7): GAGVSQSPRYKVTKRGQDVALRCDPISGHVSLYWYRQALGQGPEFLTYFNYEAQQDKSGLPNDRFSAERPEGSISTLTIQRTEQRDSAMYRCASSLVSAGPNYEQYFGPGTRLTVT.

This clone was counted only a few times. This same CDR3 is encoded by further DNA sequences in the sample. V and J are TRBV7-9 and TRBJ2-7; 9 nucleotides align to TRBD1. Trimming removed 4 bases from V and 4 bases from J; junction bases left unmatched: 8. Germline CDR1 reads SEHNR; CDR2 reads FQNEAQ (reference sequence). The CDR3 consists of 15 residues. CDR3 bases: TGTGCCAGCAGCTCAACCGGGACAGGGACTTACGAGCAGTACTTC. Residues: CASSSTGTGTYEQYF.

This sequence joins TRBV7-2 and TRBJ2-5; D uncertain. The CDR3 length is 15 residues. Germline CDR1 SGHTA, CDR2 FQGNSA. V was clipped by 1 base and J by 2 bases, with 11 bases between them. DNA for the CDR3: TGTGCCAGCAGCTTAGTACTGGGCTTACAAGAGACCCAGTACTTC. Translation: CASSLVLGLQETQYF.

V gene TRBV6-5 combines with J gene TRBJ2-7, with TRBD2 as a possible D gene (5 bases). Trimming removed 5 bases at V and 0 bases at J, with 11 bases between. This CDR3 has 14 residues. Germline-derived CDR1 and CDR2 are MNHEY and SVGAGI. The CDR3 loop reads CASSLTGNSYEQYF. The CDR3 DNA is TGTGCCAGCAGTCTAACCGGGAACTCCTACGAGCAGTACTTC.

This chain uses TRBV7-9 with TRBJ1-1, with no clear D. The ends were cut back, 1 base at V and 4 bases at J, with 7 bases in the middle. Germline V lookup: CDR1 SEHNR, CDR2 FQNEAQ (reference sequence). The CDR3 is 13 amino acids. Written as DNA, the CDR3 is TGTGCCAGCAGCTTAGGAAGTGCCACTGAAGCTTTCTTT. Protein: CASSLGSATEAFF.

Notes on this clone: Distinct nucleotide sequences in the sample also encode this CDR3. The CDR3 DNA reads TGTGCCAGCAGCGAGGGGACAGGGGGCTACGAGCAGTACTTC. This gives the protein CASSEGTGGYEQYF. The rearrangement joins TRBV9 to TRBJ2-7; 11 bases map to TRBD1. Germline lookup yields CDR1 SGDLS and CDR2 YYNGEE. V dropped 3 bases and J dropped 3; count of bases not matched to a gene: 2. The CDR3 is 14 amino acids.

The V gene is TRBV27, the J gene TRBJ2-3; 7 nucleotides line up with TRBD1. The length of the CDR3 is 15 residues. From germline, CDR1 is MNHEY and CDR2 SMNVEV (reference sequence). The V and J ends lost 5 bases and 0 bases, in that order; junction bases with no gene match: 5. The CDR3 sequence: CASSPGQFSTDTQYF. CDR3 DNA sequence: TGTGCCAGCAGTCCGGGACAGTTTAGCACAGATACGCAGTATTTT.

The count of this clone is one. This rearrangement joins TRBV27 to TRBJ2-5, with a weak D call TRBD2 (6 bases). Germline lookup yields CDR1 MNHEY and CDR2 SMNVEV (reference sequence). V lost 5 bases, J lost 5 bases, and 18 bases lay in between. This CDR3 has 15 residues. CDR3 in amino acids: CASSRLGTSRETQYF. CDR3 sequence (DNA): TGTGCCAGCAGTCGACTCGGGACTTCTCGTGAGACCCAGTACTTC.

This chain joins TRBV5-1 and TRBJ2-7; the D gene is possibly TRBD1 (6 bases). From germline, CDR1 is SGHRS and CDR2 YFSETQ. The length of the CDR3 is 16 residues. The ends were cut back, 0 bases at V and 3 bases at J, with 16 bases in the middle. CDR3: CASSLGAQGEGYEQYF. The DNA of the CDR3 is TGCGCCAGCAGCTTGGGAGCACAGGGCGAGGGCTACGAGCAGTACTTC.

This clone was seen just once. The chain employs TRBV7-3 and TRBJ2-1; D unresolved. Germline assignment: CDR1 SGHTA and CDR2 FQGTGA. Trimming left V 4 bases short and J 1 base short, with 17 bases between. The CDR3 is made up of 17 amino acids. CDR3 residues: CASSSTAGVYSYNEQFF. DNA of the CDR3: TGTGCCAGCAGCTCCACCGCTGGGGTCTATTCCTACAATGAGCAGTTCTTC.

The V call is TRBV29-1, the J call TRBJ2-2, with D possibly being TRBD2 (5 bases). This CDR3 contains 14 residues. V shed 6 bases and J shed 6 bases, with 17 bases lying between them. Per the germline V gene, CDR1 is SQVTM and CDR2 is ANQGSEA. The CDR3 bases are TGCAGCGTCGCCTCGAGGGAGTTCGCCGGGGAGCTGTTTTTT. Translating it yields CSVASREFAGELFF.

The rearrangement joins TRBV4-2 to TRBJ2-7; TRBD2 matches at 7 bases. This CDR3 is 16 amino acids long. V dropped 4 bases and J dropped 6; count of bases not matched to a gene: 15. Germline V gives CDR1 LGHNA, CDR2 YNFKEQ. CDR3 sequence (DNA): TGTGCCAGCAGCCCGTCGGGGACGGCAGAGCGGGGCGAGCAGTACTTC. It encodes CASSPSGTAERGEQYF.